A selection of T cell receptor beta chains follows, all from one sample in a study of blood T cell repertoires in COVID-19. Only in-frame clones appear in the TCRdb table, and some are missing; sequencing was by immunoSEQ multiplex PCR. The sample contains about 220,000 clones, roughly 89% of which appear only once. Specimen: peripheral blood. The receptors were sampled from a man under 40 who had recovered from COVID-19. CDR3s include the opening cysteine and the closing phenylalanine or tryptophan. Each record gives: V gene, J gene, CDR3 length, clone size, D gene, CDR3 DNA, CDR3 protein. D genes are given only for firm matches. Clone size, where shown, is once, few, many, or a class for clones that have expanded.

TRBV6-5,TRBJ1-5,13,.,TRBD1,TGTGCCAGCAGGACAGGGGTATTTCAGCCCCAGCATTTT,CASRTGVFQPQHF
TRBV19,TRBJ2-7,14,many,.,TGTGCCAGTAGTATAGGGGAGGAGAGCCACGAGCAGTACTTC,CASSIGEESHEQYF
TRBV7-9,TRBJ2-7,13,.,.,TGTGCCAGCAGCCCGGCCTCAGAGACAGAGCAGTACTTC,CASSPASETEQYF
TRBV18,TRBJ1-4,14,few,.,TGTGCCAGCTCACCAGGGCAGGGCCCCGAAAAACTGTTTTTT,CASSPGQGPEKLFF
TRBV7-9,TRBJ1-1,11,.,.,TGTGCCAGCAGCGCGGGTGGTCGAGCTTTCTTT,CASSAGGRAFF
TRBV5-1,TRBJ2-1,17,.,TRBD2,TGCGCCAGCAGCTTGCCCGGGACTAGCGGCAGTGTCAATGAGCAGTTCTTC,CASSLPGTSGSVNEQFF
TRBV6-4,TRBJ2-3,16,.,TRBD2,TGTGCCAGCAGTGACCCACTAGCGGGGGGCCCAGATACGCAGTATTTT,CASSDPLAGGPDTQYF
TRBV6-6,TRBJ2-1,13,.,TRBD1,TGTGCCACCGGGACAGGGTTTTACAATGAGCAGTTCTTC,CATGTGFYNEQFF
TRBV5-8,TRBJ1-2,14,.,.,TGTGCCAGCAGCTTGGACGCGGTCATCTATGGCTACACCTTC,CASSLDAVIYGYTF
TRBV3-1/TRBV3-2,TRBJ2-1,10,.,.,TGTGCCAGCACCGCAACTAACCAGTTCTTC,CASTATNQFF
TRBV19,TRBJ2-7,13,once,.,TGTGCCAGTAGTATCGGCAGGCCCTACGAGCAGTACTTC,CASSIGRPYEQYF
TRBV5-1,TRBJ2-2,18,.,TRBD1,TGCGCCAGCGAGCAAGGGGCAGGGGGCGCGTCAGACACCGGGGAGCTGTTTTTT,CASEQGAGGASDTGELFF
TRBV3-1/TRBV3-2,TRBJ2-3,14,.,.,TGTGCCAGCAGCCAAAGGGGCACCACAGATACGCAGTATTTT,CASSQRGTTDTQYF
TRBV3-1/TRBV3-2,TRBJ1-1,13,.,.,TGTGCCAGCAGCACCGGGGAGAACACTGAAGCTTTCTTT,CASSTGENTEAFF
TRBV6-6,TRBJ2-7,15,.,TRBD2,TGTGCCAGCAGTTATGGGACTAGCGAGTCCTACGAGCAGTACTTC,CASSYGTSESYEQYF
TRBV11-2,TRBJ2-1,13,.,TRBD1,TGTGCCAGCAGCCCGTCAGACAGGGTCGGGCAGTTCTTC,CASSPSDRVGQFF
TRBV4-2,TRBJ2-7,16,.,TRBD2,TGTGCCAGCAGCCCCGCAAGCGGGGGGTTGATCTACGAGCAGTACTTC,CASSPASGGLIYEQYF
TRBV12-3/TRBV12-4,TRBJ1-1,11,.,.,TGTGCCAGCAGTCCGACTACCGCCGCTTTCTTT,CASSPTTAAFF
TRBV18,TRBJ2-1,13,.,.,TGTGCCAGCTCACCCCAGCGGGACAATGAGCAGTTCTTC,CASSPQRDNEQFF
TRBV6-6,TRBJ1-2,13,.,.,TGTGCCAGCAGTTACCCCCTCCCGGGAGGCTACACCTTC,CASSYPLPGGYTF
TRBV19,TRBJ1-1,15,.,.,TGTGCCAGTGCCGGACAACCAAGTGGGAACACTGAAGCTTTCTTT,CASAGQPSGNTEAFF
TRBV2,TRBJ1-2,16,.,TRBD1,TGTGCCAGCAGTGCTCCCGGGACAGGGGGGCTCTATGGCTACACCTTC,CASSAPGTGGLYGYTF
TRBV3-1/TRBV3-2,TRBJ2-2,14,.,.,TGTGCCAGCAGCCAAGGACAGTTGAACGGGGAGCTGTTTTTT,CASSQGQLNGELFF
TRBV7-2,TRBJ2-2,16,.,.,TGTGCCAGCAGCTTAAGTAGGGGGAAGAACACCGGGGAGCTGTTTTTT,CASSLSRGKNTGELFF
TRBV5-4,TRBJ1-3,14,.,.,TGTGCCAGCAGCTCACAGTACTCTGGAAACACCATATATTTT,CASSSQYSGNTIYF
TRBV19,TRBJ1-3,15,.,.,TGTGCCAGTAGTATACGGGGAATTGCTGGAAACACCATATATTTT,CASSIRGIAGNTIYF
TRBV3-1/TRBV3-2,TRBJ2-5,19,.,TRBD2,TGTGCCAGCAGCCAAGATCGAGGGGGAGGACTAGCGGGGGGCGAGACCCAGTACTTC,CASSQDRGGGLAGGETQYF
TRBV30,TRBJ2-1,17,.,.,TGTGCCTGGAGTTACAGAAGGGAGCGGAGCTCCTACAATGAGCAGTTCTTC,CAWSYRRERSSYNEQFF
TRBV24-1,TRBJ1-1,14,.,.,TGTGCCACCAGTGATTTGCCAGGGAACCCTGAAGCTTTCTTT,CATSDLPGNPEAFF
TRBV6-5,TRBJ1-3,16,.,.,TGTGCCAGCAGTTACTCGTCTTCAGGGTCTGGAAACACCATATATTTT,CASSYSSSGSGNTIYF
TRBV5-4,TRBJ2-7,14,.,TRBD2,TGTGCCAGCAGCTTCTCTAGCGGGACCTACGAGCAGTACTTC,CASSFSSGTYEQYF
TRBV20-1,TRBJ2-1,13,.,TRBD1,TGCAGTGCTAGTTGGCAGGGGGACAATGAGCAGTTCTTC,CSASWQGDNEQFF
TRBV30,TRBJ2-3,13,once,.,TGTGCCTGGACCAGGGAGGTAGGAGATACGCAGTATTTT,CAWTREVGDTQYF
TRBV14,TRBJ2-1,17,.,.,TGTGCCAGCAGTACCCGAGTAGTGACAGGTTTTCGCAATGAGCAGTTCTTC,CASSTRVVTGFRNEQFF
TRBV2,TRBJ2-2,18,few,TRBD2,TGTGCCTCAACTTATCCGGGACTAGCGGGACGAGAGGGCGGGGAGCTGTTTTTT,CASTYPGLAGREGGELFF
TRBV7-9,TRBJ2-3,12,.,.,TGTGCCAGCAGCTTAATATCGGATACGCAGTATTTT,CASSLISDTQYF
TRBV3-1/TRBV3-2,TRBJ2-1,16,.,TRBD1,TGTGCCAGCAGCCAGATACAGGGGTCTTGGAACAATGAGCAGTTCTTC,CASSQIQGSWNNEQFF
TRBV4-2,TRBJ2-1,16,once,TRBD1,TGTGCCAGCAGCCAAGAAGGCCTAAGGGGGCAACGGGAGCAGTTCTTC,CASSQEGLRGQREQFF
TRBV7-2,TRBJ2-1,16,.,TRBD2,TGTGCCAGCAGCACCTACCTCGGGACTAGCGAGGGAGAGCAGTTCTTC,CASSTYLGTSEGEQFF
TRBV6-6,TRBJ1-4,13,.,.,TGTGCCAGCAGTTCTTTACTGGTCGCAAAACTGTTTTTT,CASSSLLVAKLFF
TRBV6-6,TRBJ2-2,16,once,.,TGTGCCAGCAGTTACGCCTCCGGGTCGGGCACCGGGGAGCTGTTTTTT,CASSYASGSGTGELFF
TRBV5-8,TRBJ2-1,15,few,TRBD2,TGTGCCAGCAGCGAACTAATAGGACTAGCTGGTGAGCAGTTCTTC,CASSELIGLAGEQFF
TRBV10-1,TRBJ2-1,14,.,TRBD2,TGCGCCAGCAGTGATAGCGGGGCGAACAATGAGCAGTTCTTC,CASSDSGANNEQFF
TRBV29-1,TRBJ2-5,17,.,TRBD1,TGCAGCGCTGCGCTGGACAGGGGGAGTGGGTCAAGAGAGACCCAGTACTTC,CSAALDRGSGSRETQYF
TRBV5-4,TRBJ1-2,15,.,.,TGTGCCAGCAGCTCGCCGGGGGGGGACTTCAGGGGCTACACCTTC,CASSSPGGDFRGYTF
TRBV11-1,TRBJ2-7,12,.,.,TGTGCCAGCAGCGGCTGGGAGGATGAGCAGTACTTC,CASSGWEDEQYF
TRBV6-2/TRBV6-3,TRBJ2-1,16,.,TRBD2,TGTGCCAGCAGTTACTCGCGGGGGAGCTCCTACAATGAGCAGTTCTTC,CASSYSRGSSYNEQFF
TRBV14,TRBJ2-7,14,.,.,TGTGCCAGCAGCCTGGACAGAAACTCCTACGAGCAGTACTTC,CASSLDRNSYEQYF
TRBV4-2,TRBJ2-5,15,.,TRBD1,TGTGCCAGCAGCCAATTTCAGGGGGACCAAGAGACCCAGTACTTC,CASSQFQGDQETQYF
TRBV13,TRBJ1-2,15,.,TRBD1,TGTGCCAGCAGCACTGGACAGGGGGCATCCTATGGCTACACCTTC,CASSTGQGASYGYTF
TRBV7-9,TRBJ2-5,13,.,TRBD2,TGTGCCAGCAGCCCCATCGGGGGGGAGACCCAGTACTTC,CASSPIGGETQYF
TRBV23-1,TRBJ2-4,15,.,.,TGCGCCAGCAGTCACTCCTTCCATCTCAGAAACATTCAGTACTTC,CASSHSFHLRNIQYF
TRBV6-5,TRBJ2-7,13,.,.,TGTGCCAGCAGTTACTCGCGGGTTTACGAGCAGTACTTC,CASSYSRVYEQYF